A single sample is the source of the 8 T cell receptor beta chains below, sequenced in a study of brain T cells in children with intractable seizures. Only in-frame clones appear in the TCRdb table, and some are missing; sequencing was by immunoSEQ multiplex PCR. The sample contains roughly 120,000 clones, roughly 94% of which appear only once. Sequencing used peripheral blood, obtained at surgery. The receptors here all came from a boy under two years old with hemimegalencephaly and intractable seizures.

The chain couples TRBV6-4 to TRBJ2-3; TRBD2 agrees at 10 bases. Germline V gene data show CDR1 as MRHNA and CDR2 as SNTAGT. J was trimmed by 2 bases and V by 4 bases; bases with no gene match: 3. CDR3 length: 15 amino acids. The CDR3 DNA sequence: TGTGCCAGCAGTGGGACTAGCGGCCACACAGATACGCAGTATTTT. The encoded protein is CASSGTSGHTDTQYF.

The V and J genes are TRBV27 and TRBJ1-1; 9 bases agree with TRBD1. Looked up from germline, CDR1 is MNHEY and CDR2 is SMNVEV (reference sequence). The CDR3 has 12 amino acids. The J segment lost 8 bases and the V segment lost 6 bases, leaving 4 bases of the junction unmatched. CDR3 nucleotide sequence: TGTGCCAGCAGAAGACAGGGGGGCGAAGCTTTCTTT. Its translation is CASRRQGGEAFF.

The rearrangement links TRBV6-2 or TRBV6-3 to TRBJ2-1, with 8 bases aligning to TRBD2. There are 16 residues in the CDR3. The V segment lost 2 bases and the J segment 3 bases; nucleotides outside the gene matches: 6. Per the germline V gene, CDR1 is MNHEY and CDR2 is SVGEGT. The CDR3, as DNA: TGTGCCAGCAGTTACGGGCGGGAGGAGGTCTACAATGAGCAGTTCTTC. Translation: CASSYGREEVYNEQFF.

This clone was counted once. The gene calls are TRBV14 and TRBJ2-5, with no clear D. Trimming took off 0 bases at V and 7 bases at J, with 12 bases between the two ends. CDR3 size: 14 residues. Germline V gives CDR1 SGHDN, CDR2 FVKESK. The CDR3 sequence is CASSQERRIGTQYF. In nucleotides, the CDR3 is TGTGCCAGCAGCCAAGAACGTAGGATCGGGACCCAGTACTTC.

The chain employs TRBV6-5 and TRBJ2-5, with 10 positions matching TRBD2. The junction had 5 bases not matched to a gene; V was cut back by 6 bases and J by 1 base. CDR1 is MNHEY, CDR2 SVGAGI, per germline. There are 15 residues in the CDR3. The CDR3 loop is CASRASGSPQETQYF. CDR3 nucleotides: TGTGCCAGCAGGGCTAGCGGGAGCCCCCAAGAGACCCAGTACTTC.

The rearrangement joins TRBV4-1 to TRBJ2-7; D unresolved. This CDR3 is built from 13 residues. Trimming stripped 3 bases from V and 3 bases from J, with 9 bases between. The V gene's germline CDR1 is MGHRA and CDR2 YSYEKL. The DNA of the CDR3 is TGCGCCAGCAGCCATGGAAGAGACTACGAGCAGTACTTC. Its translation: CASSHGRDYEQYF.

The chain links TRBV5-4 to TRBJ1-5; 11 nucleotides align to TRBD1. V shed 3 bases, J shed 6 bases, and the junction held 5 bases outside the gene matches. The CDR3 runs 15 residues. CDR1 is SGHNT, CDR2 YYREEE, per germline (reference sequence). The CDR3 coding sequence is TGTGCCAGCAGCTGGGACAGGGGGTTACCTCAGCCCCAGCATTTT. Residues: CASSWDRGLPQPQHF.

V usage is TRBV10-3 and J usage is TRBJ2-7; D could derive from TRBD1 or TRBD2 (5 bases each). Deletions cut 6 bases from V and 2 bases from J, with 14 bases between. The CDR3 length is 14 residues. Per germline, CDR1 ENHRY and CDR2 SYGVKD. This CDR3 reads CAIRPQGDAYEQYF. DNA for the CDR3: TGTGCCATCAGACCCCAGGGAGACGCCTACGAGCAGTACTTC.